These T cell receptor beta chains were read from a single sample in a study of blood T cell repertoires in COVID-19. Here immunoSEQ multiplex PCR was the method, and the copy in TCRdb shows in-frame clones only, minus some. The sample has 86,000 or so clones, roughly 82% seen once; the top ten hold 0.95% to 1.5%. Sequenced input: peripheral blood. All receptors derive from an elderly woman with acute or convalescent COVID-19. Both conserved end residues are part of each CDR3. The D gene is left open where the match is weak. Size is omitted from some rows. Given values are once, few, many or a class for expanded clones.

J | D | size | V | DNA | CDR3
TRBJ2-3 | TRBD2 | . | TRBV28 | TGTGCCAGCAGTTCGACTAGCGGGGGCGCTAGCACAGATACGCAGTATTTT | CASSSTSGGASTDTQYF
TRBJ2-2 | . | . | TRBV11-2 | TGTGCCAGCAGCCGGACAGCCCGCCCCGGGGAGCTGTTTTTT | CASSRTARPGELFF
TRBJ2-7 | TRBD1 | . | TRBV6-1 | TGTGCCAGCTATCCGGGACAGGGAGGGTACGAGCAGTACTTC | CASYPGQGGYEQYF
TRBJ1-1 | TRBD1 | once | TRBV5-1 | TGCGCCAGCAGCTTTTCGGGGACAGGGGGTGCTTTCTTT | CASSFSGTGGAFF
TRBJ1-2 | . | . | TRBV7-9 | TGTGCCAGCAGCTTAGGGCTAGCTAACTATGGCTACACCTTC | CASSLGLANYGYTF
TRBJ2-2 | TRBD1 | . | TRBV3-1/TRBV3-2 | TGTGCCAGCAGCCAAGCCGACAGGGGCGGCACCGGGGAGCTGTTTTTT | CASSQADRGGTGELFF
TRBJ2-3 | TRBD1 | once | TRBV2 | TGTGCCAGCAGTCCGGACAGGGTGCAGTATTTT | CASSPDRVQYF
TRBJ2-1 | TRBD2 | . | TRBV27 | TGTGCCAGCAAGTTGACTAGCGGGAGTAACAATGAGCAGTTCTTC | CASKLTSGSNNEQFF
TRBJ2-7 | TRBD2 | . | TRBV6-5 | TGTGCCAGCTCGCGCAGCGGGAGCAATGAGCAGTACTTC | CASSRSGSNEQYF
TRBJ2-1 | TRBD2 | . | TRBV28 | TGTGCCAGCAGCCGATTCCTCCCCGGGACTAGCGGGGGGAATGAGCAGTTCTTC | CASSRFLPGTSGGNEQFF
TRBJ2-7 | . | . | TRBV28 | TGTGCCAGCAGTTTAATTTCTATCCTTTTCGAGCAGTACTTC | CASSLISILFEQYF
TRBJ2-3 | TRBD1 | . | TRBV6-5 | TGTGCCAGCAGGTCGACAGGGGGCACAGATACGCAGTATTTT | CASRSTGGTDTQYF
TRBJ2-3 | TRBD1 | . | TRBV6-5 | TGTGCCAGCAGTAAGGACAGGGTGGGCGCAGATACGCAGTATTTT | CASSKDRVGADTQYF
TRBJ2-7 | . | few | TRBV6-6 | TGTGCCAGCAGAGGGACTGCGCTAAACGAGCAGTACTTC | CASRGTALNEQYF
TRBJ1-5 | . | . | TRBV5-5 | TGTGCCAGCAGCACAGACAGGAATCAGCCCCAGCATTTT | CASSTDRNQPQHF
TRBJ1-2 | . | . | TRBV27 | TGTGCCAGCGCGATCCGGGGGGCGCCCAATGGCTACACCTTC | CASAIRGAPNGYTF
TRBJ2-2 | TRBD1 | . | TRBV5-4 | TGTGCCAGCAGCAGCAAAAAACAGGGGGCGGACACCGGGGAGCTGTTTTTT | CASSSKKQGADTGELFF
TRBJ1-2 | . | . | TRBV25-1 | TGTGCCAGCAGTGAAGGTTCAGGGGTGTCAGGCTACACCTTC | CASSEGSGVSGYTF
TRBJ2-5 | . | . | TRBV7-9 | TGTGCCAGCAGCTTAGGGAGCAGAGGGGAGACCCAGTACTTC | CASSLGSRGETQYF
TRBJ2-7 | TRBD2 | . | TRBV3-1/TRBV3-2 | TGTGCCAGCAGCCCGGGACTAGCGGGAGGTGGCTGGGAGCAGTACTTC | CASSPGLAGGGWEQYF
TRBJ2-1 | . | . | TRBV11-2 | TGTGCCAGCAGCTCCCAGGTCCCCAATGAGCAGTTCTTC | CASSSQVPNEQFF
TRBJ1-1 | TRBD1 | . | TRBV7-2 | TGTGCCAGCAGCCGGACAGGGCGGGCGACTGAAGCTTTCTTT | CASSRTGRATEAFF
TRBJ2-2 | TRBD2 | . | TRBV2 | TGTGCCAGCAGTGAAGCGGGAAGCGGGAGGGCCCTCGGGGCCGGGGAGCTGTTTTTT | CASSEAGSGRALGAGELFF
TRBJ1-2 | . | few | TRBV2 | TGTGCCAGCAGTGGGGGGGAATATGGCTACACCTTC | CASSGGEYGYTF
TRBJ1-1 | . | few | TRBV2 | TGTGCCAGCAGTCTCCTCGACCGGGGGACTGAAGCTTTCTTT | CASSLLDRGTEAFF
TRBJ1-3 | . | . | TRBV3-1/TRBV3-2 | TGTGCCAGCAGCCAAACACGATCCTCTGGAAACACCATATATTTT | CASSQTRSSGNTIYF
TRBJ1-1 | . | once | TRBV7-2 | TGTGCCAGCAGCTTGAGTCAGGACACTGAAGCTTTCTTT | CASSLSQDTEAFF
TRBJ2-2 | . | . | TRBV3-1/TRBV3-2 | TGTGCCAGCCAAGAGGCGGGGCGGGGCACCGGGGAGCTGTTTTTT | CASQEAGRGTGELFF
TRBJ2-7 | . | . | TRBV10-3 | TGTGCCATCAAAGCAGGAAGTTACGAGCAGTACTTC | CAIKAGSYEQYF
TRBJ2-7 | TRBD1 | . | TRBV7-9 | TGTGCCAGCAGCTCTGGGACAGGTTCCTACGAGCAGTACTTC | CASSSGTGSYEQYF
TRBJ2-4 | . | . | TRBV19 | TGTGCCAGTAGTGAGCAGATGGCGGGTAGGGCCAAAAACATTCAGTACTTC | CASSEQMAGRAKNIQYF
TRBJ1-1 | . | . | TRBV29-1 | TGCAGCGTTGATCTTGGGGGCTGGGACACTGAAGCTTTCTTT | CSVDLGGWDTEAFF
TRBJ2-1 | TRBD2 | once | TRBV5-1 | TGCGCCAGCAGCTTGCCGGCGGGAGGCCCCTACAATGAGCAGTTCTTC | CASSLPAGGPYNEQFF
TRBJ2-2 | . | . | TRBV27 | TGTGCCAGCAGTTTAGGGCGGCGGGCCGGGGAGCTGTTTTTT | CASSLGRRAGELFF